These T cell receptor beta chains were read from a single sample in a study of T-cell memory formation after mild COVID-19. TCRdb analysed the 5' RACE reads with MiXCR anew, one entry per CDR3 protein. Altogether about 610,000 distinct CDR3 sequences are present, around 16% being singletons, with the ten largest covering about 7.5%. Material for sequencing was PBMCs or a T cell subset sorted from them (not recorded which). Receptors originate from an adult woman who had mild COVID-19 (a few samples of this study predate the infection). Cell type and time point are not known. The CDR3 runs from the conserved cysteine through the conserved F or W. The D gene is left open where the match is weak. Rows may omit the clone size; those that give it use once, few, many or a size class.

d_gene	abundance	j_gene	v_gene	CDR3nt	CDR3aa
TRBD2	few	TRBJ2-3	TRBV25-1	TGTGCCAGCAGTGGGGGAGCGGGAGATGGTACAGATACGCAGTATTTT	CASSGGAGDGTDTQYF
-	-	TRBJ2-5	TRBV29-1	TGCAGCGTTGTACCGGACACCCAAGAGACCCAGTACTTC	CSVVPDTQETQYF
TRBD2	-	TRBJ2-3	TRBV30	TGTGCCTGGACGCGGGGGGTTAGCACAGATACGCAGTATTTT	CAWTRGVSTDTQYF
-	many	TRBJ2-7	TRBV9	TGTGCCAGCAGCGTAGGGCGGAACTCCTACGAGCAGTACTTC	CASSVGRNSYEQYF
-	few	TRBJ2-1	TRBV28	TGTGCCAGTTCCCTAGTGGGGGAGTCCTCGGAGCAGTTCTTC	CASSLVGESSEQFF
-	many	TRBJ2-3	TRBV5-1	TGCGCCAGCAGCGCTGGATGGGGCATCGATACGCAGTATTTT	CASSAGWGIDTQYF
TRBD1	-	TRBJ2-7	TRBV20-1	TGCAGTGCTTCCCAGGGGGAAAGGAACGAGCAGTACTTC	CSASQGERNEQYF
TRBD2	-	TRBJ2-5	TRBV11-2	TGTGCCAGCAGCTTAGATGGGGGACTAGCGCAAGAGACCCAGTACTTC	CASSLDGGLAQETQYF
-	few	TRBJ2-3	TRBV29-1	TGCAGCGCCGGGGTAGGTCAAGCAAACACAGATACGCAGTATTTT	CSAGVGQANTDTQYF
-	-	TRBJ2-7	TRBV6-2/TRBV6-3	TGTGCCAGCAGCGAACCCGTCACTAGCTCGATCTACGAGCAGTACTTC	CASSEPVTSSIYEQYF
-	few	TRBJ1-2	TRBV12-3/TRBV12-4	TGTGCCAGCGGCCGTTTGGGGGCGGGTGGCTACACCTTC	CASGRLGAGGYTF
-	many	TRBJ1-1	TRBV5-1	TGCGCCAGCAGCTGGGGACACGCGAACACTGAAGCTTTCTTT	CASSWGHANTEAFF
TRBD1	few	TRBJ2-5	TRBV28	TGTGCCAGCAGTCAGACCGGGACAGGGGCAGAGACCCAGTACTTC	CASSQTGTGAETQYF
-	few	TRBJ1-2	TRBV7-9	TGTGCCAGCAGCTTACCAGGGCTTGGCTATGGCTACACCTTC	CASSLPGLGYGYTF
-	-	TRBJ2-1	TRBV29-1	TGCAGCGTTGATGGTGGGACTCTCCTGGGGAATGAGCAGTTCTTC	CSVDGGTLLGNEQFF
-	many	TRBJ1-2	TRBV7-2	TGTGCCAGCAGCTTCACTACTAACTATGGCTACACCTTC	CASSFTTNYGYTF
-	-	TRBJ2-2	TRBV18	TGTGCCAGCTCACCACCGGTGCGAACCGGGGAGCTGTTTTTT	CASSPPVRTGELFF
-	-	TRBJ2-3	TRBV7-3	TGTGCCAGCAGCTTAACGATGGGGGATACGCAGTATTTT	CASSLTMGDTQYF
-	few	TRBJ2-7	TRBV20-1	TGCAGTGCTAGTCTAGCGCCTGCCTACGAGCAGTACTTC	CSASLAPAYEQYF
-	-	TRBJ2-1	TRBV20-1	TGCAGTGCCCCCAGGCCAGACTACAATGAGCAGTTCTTC	CSAPRPDYNEQFF
TRBD2	-	TRBJ2-1	TRBV28	TGTGCCAGCAGCTTCCTGGCTGGGACTAGCGGGAGAATAGACAATGAGCAGTTCTTC	CASSFLAGTSGRIDNEQFF
TRBD2	-	TRBJ2-7	TRBV4-1	TGCGCCAGCAGCCAATGGGGAGGGGAATACGAGCAGTACTTC	CASSQWGGEYEQYF
-	-	TRBJ2-2	TRBV7-9	TGTGCCAGCAGCTTAGGCCTTGCGGGCCCGGCCGGGGAGCTGTTTTTT	CASSLGLAGPAGELFF
-	many	TRBJ2-2	TRBV12-3/TRBV12-4	TGTGCCAGCAGCTTGGGGGGCACCGGGGAGCTGTTTTTT	CASSLGGTGELFF
-	few	TRBJ2-5	TRBV7-9	TGTGCCAGCAGCTATGCCGGGGTTCAAGAGACCCAGTACTTC	CASSYAGVQETQYF
-	-	TRBJ1-5	TRBV7-8	TGTGCCAGCAGCACCACGACAGATCAGCCCCAGCATTTT	CASSTTTDQPQHF
-	-	TRBJ2-1	TRBV21-1	TGTGCCAGCAGCAAAGCGCGTGGCGGGAGGGCCGGCTCCTACAATGAGCAGTTCTTC	CASSKARGGRAGSYNEQFF
TRBD2	-	TRBJ2-1	TRBV7-2	TGTGCCAGCTACGGACGGGGGGGAGGGAATGAGCAGTTCTTC	CASYGRGGGNEQFF
TRBD2	few	TRBJ2-7	TRBV9	TGTGCCAGCAGCGTCGGTGGCGGGGGGCGGTCCTACGAGCAGTACTTC	CASSVGGGGRSYEQYF
-	-	TRBJ2-6	TRBV24-1	TGTGCCACCAGTGGTGGAGTAGCTGGGGCCAACGTCCTGACTTTC	CATSGGVAGANVLTF
-	-	TRBJ2-7	TRBV18	TGTGCCAGCTCACCATACGGAGGGCGCGAGTACTTC	CASSPYGGREYF
-	-	TRBJ1-1	TRBV25-1	TGTGCCAGCAGTGAATCGAGGGGCTCGCCTTTCTTT	CASSESRGSPFF
-	few	TRBJ2-5	TRBV7-9	TGTGCCAGCAGCAACCAGGGTCAAGAGACCCAGTACTTC	CASSNQGQETQYF